This entry lists 24 T cell receptor beta chains sequenced from one sample in a study of CD8 T cells in ankylosing spondylitis. TCRdb re-called the 5' RACE reads with MiXCR, one entry per CDR3 protein. The sample consists of more than 300,000 distinct CDR3 sequences, roughly 8% of them appearing once. Their antigens are not known. General study points: Blood from ankylosing spondylitis patients appeared to carry a characteristic eight-variant TCR beta motif.

Sample: blood, either unsorted or a sorted T cell fraction (not recorded which). All receptors come from a male donor with ankylosing spondylitis.

This clonotype was recorded at least ten times. V and J are TRBV27 and TRBJ1-6; D remains unclear. Germline values: CDR1 MNHEY, CDR2 SMNVEV (reference sequence). There are 15 residues in the CDR3. Trimming stripped 6 bases from V and 7 bases from J, with 16 bases between. The CDR3 bases are TGTGCCAGCAGCCCAAACCCCGACTGGAATTCACCCCTCCACTTT. Translating it yields CASSPNPDWNSPLHF.

CDR3 in amino acids: CASSYGSGQDTEAFF. CDR3 nucleotide sequence: TGTGCCAGCAGTTACGGATCAGGGCAGGACACTGAAGCTTTCTTT. The chain is built from TRBV6-5 and TRBJ1-1; D is possibly TRBD1 (5 bases). The ends were cut back, 2 bases at V and 3 bases at J, with 13 bases in the middle. This CDR3 is 15 amino acids long. The germline CDR1 and CDR2 sequences are MNHEY and SVGAGI.

V and J are TRBV7-2 and TRBJ2-1; 11 bases line up with TRBD2. Looked up from germline, CDR1 is SGHTA and CDR2 is FQGNSA. The V gene end was trimmed by 4 bases and the J gene end by 6 bases; junction bases not matched to a gene: 5. The CDR3 consists of 15 residues. The CDR3 DNA sequence: TGTGCCAGCAGCTCGACTAGCGGGATTCTCAATGAGCAGTTCTTC. It is translated as CASSSTSGILNEQFF.

This clonotype appeared a few times. The V gene is TRBV9, the J gene TRBJ1-3, with 7 bases lining up with TRBD1. Trimming at V came to 9 bases and at J to 0 bases, leaving 12 bases not matched to a gene. CDR1 and CDR2 (germline): SGDLS, YYNGEE. CDR3 size: 16 residues. CDR3 nucleotides: TGTGCCACCCCTGCAGGGGGAGCCGACTCTGGAAACACCATATATTTT. Its translation: CATPAGGADSGNTIYF.

This clonotype was observed many times. The chain is built from TRBV6-5 and TRBJ2-5; 11 nucleotides agree with TRBD1. V lost 0 bases, J lost 1 base, and 4 bases stayed unmatched. CDR1 is MNHEY and CDR2 is SVGAGI in the germline V gene. CDR3 length: 17 amino acids. This chain's CDR3 is CASSYSFGTGGQETQYF. The CDR3 region has the DNA TGTGCCAGCAGTTACTCGTTTGGGACAGGGGGCCAAGAGACCCAGTACTTC.

In its sample, this clonotype was seen a few times. V usage is TRBV20-1 and J usage is TRBJ2-5; D uncertain. Deletions cut 2 bases from V and 5 bases from J, with 6 bases between. Germline values: CDR1 DFQATT, CDR2 SNEGSKA (reference sequence). This CDR3 comprises 11 residues. Here the CDR3 DNA reads TGCAGTGCTAGATTAGGGGAGACCCAGTACTTC. As protein: CSARLGETQYF.

This clonotype was detected a few times. The rearrangement uses TRBV10-3 and TRBJ2-7; weak D call: TRBD2 (5 bases). This CDR3 has 14 residues. Germline CDR1 is ENHRY and CDR2 is SYGVKD. The V and J ends lost 2 bases and 5 bases respectively, with 13 bases between them. This CDR3 is CAISEPPPGDEQYF. The CDR3 coding sequence is TGTGCCATCAGTGAGCCCCCCCCCGGGGACGAGCAGTACTTC.

This clonotype was detected ten times or more. The chain recombines TRBV29-1 with TRBJ2-3; D is ambiguous. The CDR3 runs to 10 residues. Trimming shortened V by 4 bases and J by 5 bases, and 4 bases separated the two germline ends. Germline-derived CDR1 and CDR2 are SQVTM and ANQGSEA. The CDR3 loop is CSVGGDTQYF. CDR3 sequence (DNA): TGCAGCGTTGGGGGAGATACGCAGTATTTT.

This clonotype has at least ten counts. The CDR3 sequence is CASSGQGGGTDTQYF. The DNA of the CDR3 is TGTGCCAGCAGCGGCCAGGGAGGAGGGACAGATACGCAGTATTTT. The chain links TRBV7-2 to TRBJ2-3; a weak D match, TRBD2 (6 bases). This CDR3 is built from 15 residues. Germline V gene data show CDR1 as SGHTA and CDR2 as FQGNSA. V lost 5 bases and J 3 bases, leaving 15 bases between the germline ends.

Many counts were recorded for this clonotype. The rearrangement uses TRBV4-3 and TRBJ2-1; D may be TRBD2 (6 bases). Deletions cut 0 bases from V and 9 bases from J, with 21 bases between. Germline V gives CDR1 LGHNA, CDR2 YSLEER. The CDR3 spans 17 residues. The CDR3 region is CASSQDFQRVAWGEQFF. Written as DNA, the CDR3 is TGCGCCAGCAGCCAAGATTTTCAGCGGGTCGCGTGGGGTGAGCAGTTCTTC.

Many counts were recorded for this clonotype. The chain combines TRBV4-2 with TRBJ1-5; D possibly corresponds to TRBD1 (5 bases). The V gene lost 3 bases and the J gene lost 3 bases, with 15 bases spanning the gap. The CDR3 is made up of 16 amino acids. CDR1 and CDR2 from the germline V gene are LGHNA and YNFKEQ. CDR3 protein: CASSQAIGAFNQPQHF. In nucleotides, the CDR3 is TGTGCCAGCAGCCAGGCGATAGGGGCGTTCAATCAGCCCCAGCATTTT.

This rearrangement joins TRBV19 to TRBJ2-4, with D possibly being TRBD2 (5 bases). The CDR3 has 14 residues. The germline V gene has CDR1 LNHDA and CDR2 SQIVND (reference sequence). The ends were cut back, 2 bases at V and 1 base at J, with 6 bases in the middle. The CDR3 sequence: CASSITGAKNIQYF. The CDR3 nucleotides read TGTGCCAGTAGTATAACGGGGGCCAAAAACATTCAGTACTTC.

Only a few counts were recorded for this clonotype. The rearrangement uses TRBV20-1 and TRBJ1-5, with D maybe TRBD1 (6 bases). CDR3 size: 14 residues. Trimming took 3 bases from V and 5 from J, leaving 14 bases between them. Per germline, CDR1 DFQATT and CDR2 SNEGSKA (reference sequence). The chain's CDR3 is CSARGNRADQPQHF. In DNA, the CDR3 is TGCAGTGCTAGGGGGAACAGGGCGGATCAGCCCCAGCATTTT.

As for this clonotype: Germline and junction disagree at one end, which may indicate a read error. The chain is built from TRBV12-3 or TRBV12-4 and TRBJ2-5, with D unclear. The CDR3 consists of 11 residues. For the CDR3, the DNA is TGTGCCAGCACCACGGTGGGCTCGGTCGCCTTC. Residues: CASTTVGSVAF.

The chain employs TRBV6-1 and TRBJ2-7; D may be TRBD1 or TRBD2 (5 bases each). Trimming cost V 7 bases and J 8 bases, with 21 bases left between them. The CDR3 consists of 14 residues. CDR1 and CDR2 (germline): MNHNS, SASEGT. The CDR3 DNA reads TGTGCCAGCAATGCGGGCACCGATTTGGGGCAGCAGTACTTC. Encoded protein: CASNAGTDLGQQYF.

In this sample, this clonotype turned up a few times. The rearrangement links TRBV9 to TRBJ2-7; D remains unclear. There are 15 residues in the CDR3. V dropped 0 bases and J dropped 0 bases, with 10 bases sitting between them. Germline-derived CDR1 and CDR2 are SGDLS and YYNGEE. CDR3 nucleotides: TGTGCCAGCAGCGTAGATTCACTCGCCTCCTACGAGCAGTACTTC. It encodes CASSVDSLASYEQYF.

This clonotype has a count of ten or more. The genes are TRBV20-1 and TRBJ2-3; D not certain. Germline V lookup: CDR1 DFQATT, CDR2 SNEGSKA (reference sequence). CDR3 size: 14 residues. With 4 bases removed from V and 0 bases from J, the gap between germline ends came to 11 bases. DNA for the CDR3: TGCAGTGCTACGTCGGGTTTTAGCACAGATACGCAGTATTTT. Amino acids: CSATSGFSTDTQYF.

This clonotype has at least ten counts. This chain links TRBV27 with TRBJ1-4; D is possibly TRBD1 (5 bases). Germline-derived CDR1 and CDR2 are MNHEY and SMNVEV (reference sequence). This CDR3 region has 15 residues. The V and J ends lost 7 bases and 10 bases respectively, with 22 bases between them. The CDR3 DNA is TGTGCCAGCACCGCCGGACCAGGGACTCGCGGAAAACTGTTTTTT. Residues: CASTAGPGTRGKLFF.

In this sample, this clonotype turned up many times. The chain joins TRBV20-1 to TRBJ2-7; maybe TRBD2 (5 bases). CDR1 and CDR2 from the germline V gene are DFQATT and SNEGSKA (reference sequence). With 3 bases removed from V and 4 bases from J, the gap between germline ends came to 7 bases. The CDR3 loop spans 11 amino acids. CDR3 in DNA: TGCAGTGCTAGGTCGGGATACGAGCAGTACTTC. This encodes CSARSGYEQYF.

Regarding this clonotype: The junction departs from germline at one end; a sequencing error may be responsible. V and J are TRBV7-3 and TRBJ2-2; no clear D. Germline assignment: CDR1 SGHTA and CDR2 FQGTGA. This CDR3 is 15 amino acids long. CDR3 coding DNA: TGTGCCGGCAGCTTTCAGATCGCGAACACCGGGGAGCTGTTTTTT. Amino acid sequence: CAGSFQIANTGELFF.

This clonotype was seen only a few times. This sequence joins TRBV5-6 and TRBJ1-1; TRBD1 aligns across 7 bases. This CDR3 spans 15 amino acids. The V gene's germline CDR1 is SGHDT and CDR2 YYEEEE. With V trimmed by 4 bases and J by 3 bases, 9 bases remained unmatched. The CDR3 reads CASSQVHRGYTEAFF. The DNA of the CDR3 is TGTGCCAGCAGCCAGGTCCACAGGGGCTACACTGAAGCTTTCTTT.

In its sample, this clonotype was seen many times. This chain uses TRBV20-1 with TRBJ2-7, with a weak D call TRBD2 (6 bases). The CDR3 runs to 12 residues. V lost 4 bases and J 4 bases, leaving 11 bases between the germline ends. Germline V lookup: CDR1 DFQATT, CDR2 SNEGSKA (reference sequence). CDR3 nucleotide sequence: TGCAGTGCTATACTAGCCGGTTACGAGCAGTACTTC. It specifies CSAILAGYEQYF.

This clonotype occurred many times. An end of the junction differs from the germline gene, which may be a read error. The rearrangement uses TRBV7-7 and TRBJ2-3; either TRBD1 or TRBD2 may fit D (6 bases each). CDR1 and CDR2 (germline): SSHAT, FNYEAQ (reference sequence). This CDR3 is built from 13 residues. The DNA of the CDR3 is TGTGCTAGCAGCTTACAGGGAGGAGATACGCAGTATTTT. Translating it yields CASSLQGGDTQYF.

The rearrangement links TRBV7-2 to TRBJ2-1, with TRBD2 matching over 10 bases. The J segment lost 0 bases and the V segment lost 5 bases, leaving 4 bases of the junction unmatched. The CDR3 is 16 amino acids. From germline, CDR1 is SGHTA and CDR2 FQGNSA. The CDR3 sequence: CASSRTSGTSYNEQFF. CDR3 coding DNA: TGTGCCAGCAGCCGGACTAGCGGTACCTCCTACAATGAGCAGTTCTTC. Filled out from reference TRBV7-2 and TRBJ2-1, the complete variable domain reads GAGVSQSPSNKVTEKGKDVELRCDPISGHTALYWYRQSLGQGLEFLIYFQGNSAPDKSGLPSDRFSAERTGGSVSTLTIQRTQQEDSAVYLCASSRTSGTSYNEQFFGPGTRLTVL.